The T cell receptor beta chain under discussion was sequenced for a study of regulatory T cells in long-lasting Graves disease. Study-level points and caveats: Graves' patients with persistent disease showed TCR diversity lower than patients newly diagnosed.

Time point: persistent/refractory GD, antithyroid drugs over 5 years with positive TRAb. Making the TCR library involved RNA that had been extracted from PBMCs. Under American Thyroid Association guidelines, Graves' disease was diagnosed. The authors drew about 9 milliliters of peripheral blood into EDTA tubes. This clonotype was picked up a small number of times. Its antigen is not identified. Construction of the TCR beta libraries employed iRepertoire HTBI primers in conjunction with Arm-PCR of CDR3 regions. TCRdb ran MiXCR on the multiplex PCR reads and lists one entry per CDR3 protein. The sample contains 300,000 to 500,000 distinct CDR3 sequences, roughly 20% of which appear only once. The sequence came from a female donor with Graves disease. The sequences come from peripheral blood mononuclear cells (PBMCs), collected when the disease was refractory, from a patient treated with antithyroid drugs.

The CDR3 coding sequence is TGTGCCAGCAGTTTACCTAGTCAGGTGGAGACCCAGTACTTC. It translates to CASSLPSQVETQYF. The gene calls are TRBV12-3 or TRBV12-4 and TRBJ2-5; D not certain. Trimming took off 2 bases at V and 5 bases at J, with 12 bases between the two ends. This CDR3 spans 14 amino acids.